What follows is one T cell receptor beta chain and its context. Its matching antigen is unknown. The CDR3 totals 13 residues. The germline gives CDR1 SGHDT, CDR2 YYEEEE. Tens of thousands of genome equivalents of blood DNA were amplified for TRB. This sample is part of a study of T cell clusters in autoimmune cytopenias. General study findings and limits: Primary autoimmune cytopenia patients appeared to lack physiological T cell clusters present in healthy donors. TRB repertoire shifts in secondary cytopenia and chronic lymphocytic leukemia mostly reflected lymphoma, not autoimmunity.

Multiplex touch-down PCR amplified TRB using TRB-A and TRB-B pools in one tube. TCRdb re-called the multiplex PCR reads and gives one entry per CDR3 protein, without DNA. In total, the table holds around 8,000 distinct CDR3 sequences. The receptor was derived from a human donor with an autoimmune cytopenia or autoimmune hepatitis (not recorded which). The sequenced material came from peripheral blood. The rearrangement joins TRBV5-6 to TRBJ1-2; TCRdb gives TRBD1 as the D gene, but with no DNA this cannot be confirmed. The CDR3 is CASSLGLRDGYTF.